The source of this T cell receptor beta chain is a study of lymphopenia after photon versus proton radiotherapy. CDR3 length: 13 amino acids. Germline-derived CDR1 and CDR2 are SGHVS and FQNEAQ. After removal of 5 bases from V and 8 bases from J, the junction contained 8 bases not matched to a gene. Here immunoSEQ multiplex PCR was the method, and the copy in TCRdb shows in-frame clones only, minus some. The sample contains more than 11,000 clones, 82% of which appear only once. The TCR originated in a man aged 45-65 years with gastric cancer. The material was peripheral blood, obtained from a patient treated with photon-based radiotherapy. The rearrangement joins TRBV7-8 to TRBJ1-2, with TRBD1 matching 7 bases. The CDR3: CASSRDSFLGYTF. The CDR3 bases are TGTGCCAGCAGCCGGGACAGCTTCCTAGGCTACACCTTC.